This T cell receptor beta chain was obtained from a study of spatial heterogeneity in lung cancer. Study-wide background: Beta-chain sequences were consistently detected more often than alpha-chain sequences.

Every cDNA TCR molecule received its own unique molecular identifier. TCRdb reprocessed the 5' RACE reads via MiXCR and lists one record per CDR3 protein. Here the sample spans about 120,000 distinct CDR3 sequences, about a tenth being singletons. This clonotype was observed at least ten times. Antigen specificity is unknown. Time point denoted: blood at routine non-recurrence follow-up after resection. Study-wide points: The study found ubiquitous expanded tumor TCRs in blood more at resection than follow-up.

The CDR3 consists of 14 residues. The germline V gene has CDR1 KGHSH and CDR2 LQKENI. V was trimmed by 2 bases and J by 0 bases, leaving 7 bases between them. The sample here was PBMCs, taken at follow-up. The sequence was obtained from a female donor with early-stage non-small cell lung cancer. The chain combines TRBV18 with TRBJ1-1; no clear D gene. The CDR3 protein is CASSPKVLNTEAFF. CDR3 DNA: TGTGCCAGCTCACCAAAAGTTTTGAACACTGAAGCTTTCTTT. The variable domain in full, with the rest retrieved from reference TRBV18 and TRBJ1-1, is NAGVMQNPRHLVRRRGQEARLRCSPMKGHSHVYWYRQLPEEGLKFMVYLQKENIIDESGMPKERFSAEFPKEGPSILRIQQVVRGDSAAYFCASSPKVLNTEAFFGQGTRLTVV.